Below, one T cell receptor (beta chain) is given with its context. What it binds is unknown. The data derive from a study of OX40 agonist ivuxolimab in advanced cancers. On the study more broadly: The patients received agonistic anti-OX40 (CD134) antibody ivuxolimab. Aged about 20 to 85 with a mean of 60 years, they were under 85% male.

The table came from immunoSEQ multiplex PCR; TCRdb's copy has only in-frame clones and leaves some out. The sample carries more than 75,000 clones, 70% to 90% recorded once. Findings of the study overall: Relatively little clonal expansion, among the lowest observed, appeared in partial responders at 0.1-3.0 mg/kg.

Material: CD4+ or CD8+ T cells sorted from blood, obtained in a trial of the OX40 agonist ivuxolimab. The TCR comes from an adult with an advanced solid tumor such as melanoma, head and neck, liver or kidney cancer.

CDR3 sequence (DNA): TGTGCCAGCAGTGGACAGGGGGCTGGCGCTGAAGCTTTCTTT. Translated: CASSGQGAGAEAFF. The gene calls are TRBV2 and TRBJ1-1, with TRBD1 matching 10 bases. The CDR3 runs to 14 residues. The V gene end was trimmed by 4 bases and the J gene end by 6 bases; junction bases not matched to a gene: 5. Germline assignment: CDR1 SNHLY and CDR2 FYNNEI.